The next 10 T cell receptor beta chains were all read from a single sample in a study of breast tumors, draining lymph nodes, adjacent tissues. TCRdb re-called the multiplex PCR reads through MiXCR, storing one row per CDR3 protein. The sample yields some 170,000 distinct CDR3 sequences, 33% seen once. Axillary draining lymph nodes of breast cancer patients supplied the node samples. Sequenced material: axillary lymph node tissue. Source of these receptors: a female donor with breast cancer. Some clones in this sample may be carry-over from other donors' samples.

This clonotype was observed at least ten times. The chain recombines TRBV27 with TRBJ2-5; the D gene is possibly TRBD2 (5 bases). CDR3 size: 12 residues. Between the trimmed V and J ends, which lost 6 bases and 2 bases, there was a span of 7 bases. In germline, CDR1 is MNHEY, CDR2 SMNVEV (reference sequence). The CDR3 nucleotides read TGTGCCAGCAGGGGAGTTCAAGAGACCCAGTACTTC. This gives the protein CASRGVQETQYF.

This clonotype was picked up many times. This chain joins TRBV30 and TRBJ2-2; 15 nucleotides line up with TRBD2. The CDR3 consists of 17 residues. Germline V gene lookup returns CDR1 GTSNPN and CDR2 SVGIG (reference sequence). J was trimmed by 5 bases and V by 3 bases; bases with no gene match: 7. In DNA, the CDR3 is TGTGCCTGGAGAAGCGGGACTAGCGGGAGGTGGACCGGGGAGCTGTTTTTT. It encodes CAWRSGTSGRWTGELFF.

This clonotype was counted ten times or more. The chain uses TRBV7-2 and TRBJ2-4, with 7 bases aligning to TRBD2. Losses at the gene ends were 5 bases for V and 7 bases for J; bases not matched to a gene: 8. The CDR3 runs to 14 residues. Germline CDR1 is SGHTA and CDR2 is FQGNSA. CDR3 amino acids: CASSLTGGWNIQYF. CDR3 nucleotide sequence: TGTGCCAGCAGCCTAACGGGGGGTTGGAACATTCAGTACTTC. Together with reference TRBV7-2 and TRBJ2-4, the CDR3 gives the full variable domain: GAGVSQSPSNKVTEKGKDVELRCDPISGHTALYWYRQSLGQGLEFLIYFQGNSAPDKSGLPSDRFSAERTGGSVSTLTIQRTQQEDSAVYLCASSLTGGWNIQYFGAGTRLSVL.

The chain employs TRBV20-1 and TRBJ2-2; D ambiguous. The germline gives CDR1 DFQATT, CDR2 SNEGSKA (reference sequence). The CDR3 length is 14 residues. Deletions cut 1 base from V and 0 bases from J, with 6 bases between. The CDR3 loop is CSARGLTNTGELFF. CDR3 DNA: TGCAGTGCTAGAGGGCTAACGAACACCGGGGAGCTGTTTTTT.

This clonotype was counted many times. The V gene is TRBV25-1, the J gene TRBJ1-4; a weak D match, TRBD1 (5 bases). With 7 bases removed from V and 5 bases from J, the gap between germline ends came to 14 bases. The CDR3 runs to 14 residues. The germline CDR1 and CDR2 sequences are MGHDK and SYGVNS. Here the CDR3 reads CASTRGARNEKLFF. CDR3 sequence (DNA): TGTGCCAGCACCCGCGGGGCCAGGAATGAAAAACTGTTTTTT.

This clonotype was seen many times. The J gene is TRBJ2-3, the V gene TRBV19; maybe TRBD2 (5 bases). There are 16 residues in the CDR3. CDR1 LNHDA and CDR2 SQIVND come from the germline V gene (reference sequence). Trimming shortened V by 6 bases and J by 1 base, and 17 bases separated the two germline ends. This CDR3 is CASSPQIGRGTDTQYF. Written as DNA, the CDR3 is TGTGCCAGTAGCCCGCAGATAGGGCGGGGCACAGATACGCAGTATTTT.

This clonotype has at least ten counts. The chain combines TRBV20-1 with TRBJ2-3; weak D call: TRBD2 (5 bases). V was pared by 5 bases and J by 0 bases, with 12 bases between. Germline CDR1 DFQATT, CDR2 SNEGSKA (reference sequence). The CDR3 length is 14 residues. CDR3 amino acids: CSAVAGLSTDTQYF. DNA for the CDR3: TGCAGTGCTGTGGCGGGTTTAAGCACAGATACGCAGTATTTT.

The genes are TRBV20-1 and TRBJ2-2; TRBD1 is a possible D gene (5 bases). The CDR3 totals 15 residues. Between the trimmed V and J ends, which lost 1 base and 4 bases, there was a span of 13 bases. CDR1 DFQATT and CDR2 SNEGSKA come from the germline V gene (reference sequence). DNA for the CDR3: TGCAGTGCTAGAGGTCAGGGTGAAGGCACCGGGGAGCTGTTTTTT. It encodes CSARGQGEGTGELFF.

The chain recombines TRBV6-2 or TRBV6-3 with TRBJ2-2; D possibly corresponds to TRBD2 (5 bases). Trimming pared 0 bases from V and 4 bases from J, leaving 15 bases between. Germline loops: CDR1 MNHEY, CDR2 SVGEGT. This CDR3 has 17 amino acids. As DNA, the CDR3 is TGTGCCAGCAGTTACTCGAAAGGAACGGACTTCACCGGGGAGCTGTTTTTT. Translated: CASSYSKGTDFTGELFF.

The CDR3 region has the DNA TGCAGCGTTGTTCAGTGGGACTATGGCTACACCTTC. Amino acids: CSVVQWDYGYTF. This chain joins TRBV29-1 and TRBJ1-2; no definite D call. CDR1 is SQVTM, CDR2 ANQGSEA, per germline. Trimming shortened V by 4 bases and J by 3 bases, and 9 bases separated the two germline ends. CDR3 length: 12 amino acids.